This T cell receptor beta chain was sequenced in a study of T cell responses to AZD1222 COVID-19 vaccine. Broader study findings: Among vaccine-associated CD4 TCRs, coverage spanned spike, with dominance at 160-218 and 743-854. The sample set comprised mostly white British donors with more females, and clonal diversity was possibly underestimated.

V was clipped by 7 bases and J by 6 bases; unmatched bases: 9. The CDR3 covers 13 residues. Germline V lookup: CDR1 ENHRY, CDR2 SYGVKD. A word on this clone: Its antigen is currently unknown.

Method: immunoSEQ multiplex PCR; TCRdb's copy keeps in-frame clones and lacks some. The sample shows approximately 91,000 clones, approximately 91% of them seen only once. This material consisted of peripheral blood, taken on day 0 of AZD1222 vaccination. The V call is TRBV10-3, the J call TRBJ2-7, with 7 bases that match TRBD1. The TCR originated in an adult in good health. CDR3 residues: CAINVDRAGEQYF. CDR3 bases: TGTGCCATCAATGTAGACAGGGCGGGCGAGCAGTACTTC.